This TCR beta chain comes out of a study of cytomegalovirus exposure and HLA in healthy donors. Findings and limits, study-wide: Roughly even sequencing depth across donors was the assumption behind the presence/absence analyses.

In the PCR, 60 Vbeta and 13 Jbeta primers were used. Generated by immunoSEQ multiplex PCR, the TCRdb table keeps only in-frame clones and is missing some. The sample holds about 190,000 clones, over 70% seen once. About this clone: Its target is unknown.

The receptor's source is a woman in her 30s in good health and CMV-seropositive. What was sequenced was PBMCs.

The CDR3 DNA reads as TGTGCCAGCAGCTTCGGAGAAAACATTCAGTACTTC. It encodes CASSFGENIQYF. V usage is TRBV7-9 and J usage is TRBJ2-4; D uncertain. Germline V gives CDR1 SEHNR, CDR2 FQNEAQ (reference sequence). This CDR3 has 12 residues. V was cut by 3 bases and J by 5 bases, with 5 bases left in between.